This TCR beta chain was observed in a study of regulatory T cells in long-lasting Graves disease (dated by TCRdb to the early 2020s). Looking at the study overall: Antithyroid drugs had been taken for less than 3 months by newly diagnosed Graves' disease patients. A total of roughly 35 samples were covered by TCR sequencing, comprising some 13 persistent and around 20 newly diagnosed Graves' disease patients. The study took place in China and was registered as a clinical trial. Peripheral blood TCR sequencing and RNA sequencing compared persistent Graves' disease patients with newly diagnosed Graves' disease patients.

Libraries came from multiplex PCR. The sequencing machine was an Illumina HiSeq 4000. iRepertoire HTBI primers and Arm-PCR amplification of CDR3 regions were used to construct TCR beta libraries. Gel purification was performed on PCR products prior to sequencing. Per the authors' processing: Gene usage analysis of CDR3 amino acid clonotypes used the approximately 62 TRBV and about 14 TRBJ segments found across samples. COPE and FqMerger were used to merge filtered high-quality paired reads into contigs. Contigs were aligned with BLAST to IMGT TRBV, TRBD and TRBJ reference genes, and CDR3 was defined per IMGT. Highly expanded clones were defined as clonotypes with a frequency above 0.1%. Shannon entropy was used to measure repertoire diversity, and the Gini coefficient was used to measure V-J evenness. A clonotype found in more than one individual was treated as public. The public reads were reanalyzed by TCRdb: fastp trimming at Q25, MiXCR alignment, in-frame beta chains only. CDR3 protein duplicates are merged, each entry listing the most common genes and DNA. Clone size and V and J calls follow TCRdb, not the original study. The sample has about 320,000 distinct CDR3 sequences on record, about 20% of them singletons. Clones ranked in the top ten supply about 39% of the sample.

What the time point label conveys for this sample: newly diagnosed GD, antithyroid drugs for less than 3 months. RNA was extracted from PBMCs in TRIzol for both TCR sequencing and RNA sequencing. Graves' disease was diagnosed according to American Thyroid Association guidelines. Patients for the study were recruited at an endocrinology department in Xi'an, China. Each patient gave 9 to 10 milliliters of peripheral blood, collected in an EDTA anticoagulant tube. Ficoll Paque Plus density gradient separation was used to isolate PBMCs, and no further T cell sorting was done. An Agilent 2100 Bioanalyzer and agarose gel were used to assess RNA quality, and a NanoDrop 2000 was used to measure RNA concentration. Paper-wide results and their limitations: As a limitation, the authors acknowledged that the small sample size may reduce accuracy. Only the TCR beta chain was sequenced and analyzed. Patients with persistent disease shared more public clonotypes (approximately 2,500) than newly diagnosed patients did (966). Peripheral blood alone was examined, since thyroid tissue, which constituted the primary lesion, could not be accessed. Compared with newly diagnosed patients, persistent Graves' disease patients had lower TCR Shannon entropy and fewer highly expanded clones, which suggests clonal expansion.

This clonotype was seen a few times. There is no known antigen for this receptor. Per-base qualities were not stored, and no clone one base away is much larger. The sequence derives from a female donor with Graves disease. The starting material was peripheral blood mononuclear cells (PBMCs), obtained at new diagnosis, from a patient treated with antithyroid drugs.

The nucleotides read TGTGCCAGCAGGTCGTGGGCTAGCGGGTCGACATCCTCCTACGAGCAGTACTTC. The encoded protein is CASRSWASGSTSSYEQYF. The rearranged segments are TRBV6-1 and TRBJ2-7; the junction holds 8 bases that match TRBD2. The germline V and J ends show losses of 6 bases and 0 bases respectively, and no gene match explains 16 bases of the junction. As encoded in the germline V gene, CDR1 is MNHNS while CDR2 is SASEGT. Measured from the cysteine to the phenylalanine, the CDR3 is 18 residues long. The only DNA kept is the CDR3, 54 bases in frame from the first base.